This T cell receptor beta chain was recovered during a study of blood T cell repertoires in COVID-19. About the study: Specimens from acute and convalescent COVID-19 originated in the United States, Italy and Spain.

This clone was found once. Assay: immunoSEQ multiplex PCR; the TCRdb copy retains only in-frame clones and omits some. Found here are over 200,000 clones, under 85% of them singletons; the top ten hold under 2%. Residents of approximately 25 US areas, aged roughly 18 to 90 years, made up the participants. With V trimmed by 4 bases and J by 2 bases, 8 bases remained unmatched. Per germline, CDR1 SGDLS and CDR2 YYNGEE. The CDR3 sequence is 16 residues long. The chain is built from TRBV9 and TRBJ2-2; 7 bases agree with TRBD2. The sequenced sample was PBMCs or T cells enriched from blood (not recorded which). This clonotype was obtained from a man in his 60s who had recovered from COVID-19. The CDR3 region is CASSITSEPNTGELFF. CDR3 DNA: TGTGCCAGCAGCATTACTAGCGAGCCCAACACCGGGGAGCTGTTTTTT.